The present T cell receptor beta chain was sequenced within a study of T cells after yellow fever vaccination. UMIs and a universal primer site were added when TCR cDNA was made by 5'RACE template switching. TCRdb called the 5' RACE reads again in MiXCR, with one record for every CDR3 protein. The sample holds 350,000 to 550,000 distinct CDR3 sequences; 15% to 20% are singletons and the top ten take over 15%. This clonotype occurred a few times. Its antigen is unknown. Study findings and constraints: The study re-detected most primary-vaccination clones after the booster (approximately 96% CD4, around 89% CD8).

V gave up 8 bases and J gave up 7 bases, with 13 bases separating them. The CDR3 sequence is 12 residues long. Germline CDR1 is SGHRS and CDR2 is YFSETQ. The V gene is TRBV5-1, the J gene TRBJ2-1, with D perhaps TRBD1 or TRBD2 (5 bases each). The specimen was PBMCs, collected before the yellow fever booster vaccination. This clonotype originated in a man between 18 and 29 years old who received the YFV17D yellow fever vaccine. The CDR3 nucleotides read TGCGCCAGTAAAAGAGGGGTAAATGAGCAGTTCTTC. Translating it yields CASKRGVNEQFF.